The 15 T cell receptor beta chains given below trace back to one sample, sequenced in a study of blood T cell repertoires in COVID-19. Sequencing was performed with immunoSEQ multiplex PCR; in TCRdb, only in-frame clones are kept and a portion is missing. Here the sample spans 40,000 to 50,000 clones, about 88% being singletons. The sample taken for sequencing was PBMCs or T cells enriched from blood (not recorded which). The receptor set was obtained from a woman between 50 and 59 years old who had recovered from COVID-19.

A single count supports this clone. The chain links TRBV5-1 to TRBJ1-5; maybe TRBD1 (5 bases). Germline-derived CDR1 and CDR2 are SGHRS and YFSETQ. The V end lost 1 base, the J end lost 3 bases, and 8 bases lay between the germline ends. The CDR3 runs to 14 residues. This CDR3 reads CASSLLGDNQPQHF. The CDR3 nucleotides are TGCGCCAGCAGCTTGCTAGGGGACAATCAGCCCCAGCATTTT.

The V call is TRBV25-1, the J call TRBJ2-1; D perhaps matches TRBD1 (6 bases). CDR1 is MGHDK and CDR2 is SYGVNS in the germline V gene. With 1 base removed from V and 2 bases from J, the gap between germline ends came to 12 bases. There are 16 residues in the CDR3. The CDR3 loop reads CASSEWLGGTYNEQFF. CDR3 in DNA: TGTGCCAGCAGTGAATGGTTAGGGGGAACCTACAATGAGCAGTTCTTC.

The V call is TRBV5-6, the J call TRBJ2-7; D possibly corresponds to TRBD1 (6 bases). Germline V gene sequence: CDR1 SGHDT, CDR2 YYEEEE. The CDR3 extends over 15 amino acids. V gave up 0 bases and J gave up 6 bases, with 16 bases separating them. The CDR3 region has the DNA TGTGCCAGCAGCTTGGCTGACAGGAGAAGATTCGAGCAGTACTTC. Protein sequence: CASSLADRRRFEQYF.

This chain connects TRBV7-3 to TRBJ2-3, with D tentatively TRBD2 (6 bases). CDR3 size: 12 residues. Per germline, CDR1 SGHTA and CDR2 FQGTGA. The V end lost 5 bases, the J end lost 6 bases, and 9 bases lay between the germline ends. This CDR3 is CASSRGTDTQYF. The CDR3 nucleotides are TGTGCCAGCAGCCGGGGGACGGATACGCAGTATTTT.

CDR3 sequence: CSAGEGDQPQHF. The CDR3, as DNA: TGCAGCGCCGGAGAGGGCGATCAGCCCCAGCATTTT. The V gene is TRBV29-1, the J gene TRBJ1-5; D is uncertain. The germline V gene has CDR1 SQVTM and CDR2 ANQGSEA. V gave up 7 bases and J gave up 5 bases, with 12 bases separating them. CDR3 length: 12 amino acids.

The chain links TRBV2 to TRBJ2-7, with D possibly matching TRBD2 (6 bases). Looked up from germline, CDR1 is SNHLY and CDR2 is FYNNEI. The CDR3 consists of 13 residues. Trimming took 3 bases from V and 7 from J, leaving 13 bases between them. The CDR3 here is CASSDRRGWEQYF. The CDR3 DNA reads TGTGCCAGCAGTGATAGGAGGGGTTGGGAGCAGTACTTC.

This clone was picked up a small number of times. The genes are TRBV24-1 and TRBJ2-1; the match to TRBD2 covers 11 bases. Germline loops: CDR1 KGHDR, CDR2 SFDVKD. J lost 5 bases, V lost 3 bases, and 5 bases had no gene match. CDR3 length: 16 amino acids. The CDR3 DNA reads as TGTGCCACCAGTGATGCTCTAGCGGGGGGAAACAATGAGCAGTTCTTC. It yields the protein CATSDALAGGNNEQFF.

CDR3 in amino acids: CASSLKAGGLLGNEQFF. In DNA form, the CDR3 reads TGTGCCAGCAGCTTAAAAGCGGGGGGGCTCTTGGGCAATGAGCAGTTCTTC. V gene TRBV7-3 combines with J gene TRBJ2-1, with TRBD2 identical over 10 bases. J gave up 6 bases and V 1 base, and 9 bases lay outside the gene matches. Germline loops: CDR1 SGHTA, CDR2 FQGTGA. The CDR3 runs 17 residues.

The chain carries TRBV5-6 and TRBJ2-1; D not certain. Trimming shortened V by 6 bases and J by 5 bases, and 9 bases separated the two germline ends. CDR3 length equals 12 residues. Germline V gives CDR1 SGHDT, CDR2 YYEEEE. Here the CDR3 reads CASTRTDNEQFF. In nucleotides, the CDR3 is TGTGCCAGCACCCGAACGGACAATGAGCAGTTCTTC. The full variable domain, rest sourced from reference TRBV5-6 and TRBJ2-1, is DAGVTQSPTHLIKTRGQQVTLRCSPKSGHDTVSWYQQALGQGPQFIFQYYEEEERQRGNFPDRFSGHQFPNYSSELNVNALLLGDSALYLCASTRTDNEQFFGPGTRLTVL.

The V call is TRBV9, the J call TRBJ1-3, with 8 bases lining up with TRBD1. This CDR3 comprises 14 residues. Trimming removed 4 bases from V and 4 bases from J; junction bases left unmatched: 4. Germline V gives CDR1 SGDLS, CDR2 YYNGEE. The CDR3 DNA sequence: TGTGCCAGCAGCAAGCGGGACAGGGGAAACACCATATATTTT. Its translation is CASSKRDRGNTIYF.

This chain links TRBV18 with TRBJ1-4; 8 bases match TRBD1. Germline-derived CDR1 and CDR2 are KGHSH and LQKENI. V was pared by 4 bases and J by 0 bases, with 4 bases of the junction left unmatched. The CDR3 covers 16 residues. The CDR3 sequence: CASSLTGETTNEKLFF. The CDR3 region has the DNA TGTGCCAGCTCACTGACAGGGGAAACAACTAATGAAAAACTGTTTTTT.

This clone is a singleton in its sample. The J gene is TRBJ1-1, the V gene TRBV3-1 (or the pseudogene TRBV3-2); D remains unclear. The CDR3 contains 13 residues. Trimming stripped 1 base from V and 4 bases from J, with 7 bases between. Germline values: CDR1 LGHDT, CDR2 YNNKEL (reference sequence). The CDR3 region is CASSQVEGTEAFF. In DNA form, the CDR3 reads TGTGCCAGCAGCCAAGTAGAGGGCACTGAAGCTTTCTTT.

This clone occurred a few times. This chain joins TRBV4-1 and TRBJ2-5; 8 bases align to TRBD2. Unmatched junction bases numbered 4, after V lost 1 base and J lost 3 bases. Germline V gene data show CDR1 as MGHRA and CDR2 as YSYEKL. The length of the CDR3 is 15 residues. CDR3 nucleotide sequence: TGCGCCAGCAGCCAAGTCCCACTAGCGGAAGAGACCCAGTACTTC. Its protein is CASSQVPLAEETQYF.

J is TRBJ2-1 and V is TRBV10-3; 7 bases line up with TRBD1. The ends lost 3 bases at V and 2 bases at J; junction bases unmatched: 7. The CDR3 is 16 amino acids. Germline V gene data show CDR1 as ENHRY and CDR2 as SYGVKD. This chain's CDR3 is CAISERGPATYNEQFF. In DNA form, the CDR3 reads TGTGCCATCAGTGAAAGGGGGCCCGCCACCTACAATGAGCAGTTCTTC.

This clone was seen a handful of times. This chain uses TRBV7-9 with TRBJ2-7; D perhaps matches TRBD2 (5 bases). CDR3 length equals 15 residues. In germline, CDR1 is SEHNR, CDR2 FQNEAQ (reference sequence). The germline V and J ends were trimmed by 4 bases and 6 bases, with 19 bases remaining between them. CDR3 sequence reads: CASSSARGSGFEQYF. CDR3 sequence (DNA): TGTGCCAGCAGCTCTGCCCGTGGCAGCGGATTCGAGCAGTACTTC.